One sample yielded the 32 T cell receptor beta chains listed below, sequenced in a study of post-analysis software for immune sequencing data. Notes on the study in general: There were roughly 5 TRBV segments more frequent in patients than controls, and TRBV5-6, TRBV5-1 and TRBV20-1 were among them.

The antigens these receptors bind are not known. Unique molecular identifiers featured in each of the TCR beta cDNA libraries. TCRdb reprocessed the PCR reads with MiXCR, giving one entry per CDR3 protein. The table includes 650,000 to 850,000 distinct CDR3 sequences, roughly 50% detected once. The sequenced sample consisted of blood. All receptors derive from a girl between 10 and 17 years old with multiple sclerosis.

For the CDR3, the DNA is TGCGCCAGCAGCTTGTGGCAGAGCGAAAATGAAGCTTTCTTT. Translated, it gives CASSLWQSENEAFF. The rearrangement uses TRBV5-1 and TRBJ1-1; D unclear. Germline V lookup: CDR1 SGHRS, CDR2 YFSETQ. Trimming pared 1 base from V and 7 bases from J, leaving 14 bases between. The CDR3 totals 14 residues.

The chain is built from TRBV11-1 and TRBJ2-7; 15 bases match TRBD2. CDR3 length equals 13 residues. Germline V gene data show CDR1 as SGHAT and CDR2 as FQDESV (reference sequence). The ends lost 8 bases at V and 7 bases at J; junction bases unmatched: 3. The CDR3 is CASAGLAGGEQYF. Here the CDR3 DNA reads TGTGCCAGCGCGGGACTAGCGGGAGGAGAGCAGTACTTC.

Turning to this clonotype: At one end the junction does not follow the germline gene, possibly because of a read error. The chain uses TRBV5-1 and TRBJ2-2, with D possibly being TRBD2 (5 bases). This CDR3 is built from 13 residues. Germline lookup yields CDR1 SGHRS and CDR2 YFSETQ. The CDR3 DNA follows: TGCGCCAGCAGCTTGTTAGCCGACGGGGAGCGGTTTTTT. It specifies CASSLLADGERFF.

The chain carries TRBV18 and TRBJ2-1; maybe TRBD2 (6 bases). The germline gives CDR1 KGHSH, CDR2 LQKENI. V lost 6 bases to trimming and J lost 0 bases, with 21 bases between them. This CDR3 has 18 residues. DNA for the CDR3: TGTGCCAGCTCGCCAACGGATCTAGCGTCCAGCTCCTACAATGAGCAGTTCTTC. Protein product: CASSPTDLASSSYNEQFF.

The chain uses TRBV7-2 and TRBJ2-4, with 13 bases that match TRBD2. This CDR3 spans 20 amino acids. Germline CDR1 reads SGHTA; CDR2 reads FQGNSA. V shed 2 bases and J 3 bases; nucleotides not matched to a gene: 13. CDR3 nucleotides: TGTGCCAGCAGCTTATGGGGGGGACTAGCGGGGCCCGGGGGCAAAAACATTCAGTACTTC. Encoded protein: CASSLWGGLAGPGGKNIQYF.

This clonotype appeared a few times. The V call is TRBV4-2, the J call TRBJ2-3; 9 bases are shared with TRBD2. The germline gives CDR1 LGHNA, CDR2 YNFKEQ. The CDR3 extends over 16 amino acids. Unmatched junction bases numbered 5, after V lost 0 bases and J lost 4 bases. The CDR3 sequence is CASSQDAAGGSDTQYF. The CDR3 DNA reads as TGTGCCAGCAGCCAAGATGCCGCGGGGGGGTCAGATACGCAGTATTTT.

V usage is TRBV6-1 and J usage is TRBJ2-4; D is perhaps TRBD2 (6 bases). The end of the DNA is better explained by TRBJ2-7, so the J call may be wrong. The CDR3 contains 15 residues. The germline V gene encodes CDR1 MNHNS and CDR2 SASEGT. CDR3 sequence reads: CASSEGGSRTYEQYF. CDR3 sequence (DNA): TGTGCCAGCAGTGAGGGGGGAAGTAGGACCTACGAGCAGTACTTC.

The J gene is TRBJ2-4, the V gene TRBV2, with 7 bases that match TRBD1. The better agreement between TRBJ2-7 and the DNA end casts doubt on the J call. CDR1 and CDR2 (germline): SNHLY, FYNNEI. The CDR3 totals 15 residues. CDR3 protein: CASSVAQGRTYEQYF. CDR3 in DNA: TGTGCCAGCAGTGTAGCACAGGGGCGAACCTACGAGCAGTACTTC.

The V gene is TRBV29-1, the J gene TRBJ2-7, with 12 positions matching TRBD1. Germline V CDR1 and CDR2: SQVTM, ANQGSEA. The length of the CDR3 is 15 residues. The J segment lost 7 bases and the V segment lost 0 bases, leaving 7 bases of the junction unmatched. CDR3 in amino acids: CSVEDRGQGAGEQYF. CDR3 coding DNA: TGCAGCGTTGAAGATCGGGGACAGGGGGCTGGGGAGCAGTACTTC.

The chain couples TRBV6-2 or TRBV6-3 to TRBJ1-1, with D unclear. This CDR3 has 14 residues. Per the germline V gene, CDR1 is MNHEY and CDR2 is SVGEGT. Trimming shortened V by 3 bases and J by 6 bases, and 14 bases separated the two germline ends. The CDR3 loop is CASSYLGSSPEAFF. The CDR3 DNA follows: TGTGCCAGCAGTTATCTGGGGAGCTCCCCTGAAGCTTTCTTT.

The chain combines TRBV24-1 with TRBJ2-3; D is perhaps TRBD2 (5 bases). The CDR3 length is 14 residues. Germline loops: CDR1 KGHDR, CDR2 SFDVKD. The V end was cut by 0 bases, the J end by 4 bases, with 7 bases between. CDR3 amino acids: CATSDLNGADTQYF. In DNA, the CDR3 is TGTGCCACCAGTGATTTGAACGGGGCAGATACGCAGTATTTT.

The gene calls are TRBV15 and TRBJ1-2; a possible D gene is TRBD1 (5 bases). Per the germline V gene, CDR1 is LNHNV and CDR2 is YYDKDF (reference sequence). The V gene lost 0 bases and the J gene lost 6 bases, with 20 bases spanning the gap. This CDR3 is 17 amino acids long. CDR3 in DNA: TGTGCCACCAGCAGAGATTTTTTCGGGGGAGAGACGAATGGCTACACCTTC. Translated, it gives CATSRDFFGGETNGYTF.

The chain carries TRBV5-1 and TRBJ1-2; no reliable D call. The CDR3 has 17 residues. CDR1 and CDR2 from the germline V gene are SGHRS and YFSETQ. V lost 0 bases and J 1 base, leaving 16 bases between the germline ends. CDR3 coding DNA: TGCGCCAGCAGCTTGGATGGTGGATTTCAAATTAACTATGGCTACACCTTC. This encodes CASSLDGGFQINYGYTF.

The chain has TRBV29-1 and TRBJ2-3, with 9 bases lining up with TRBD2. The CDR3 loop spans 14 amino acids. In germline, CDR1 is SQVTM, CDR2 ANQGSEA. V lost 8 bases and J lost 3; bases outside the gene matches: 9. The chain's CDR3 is CSLRLAGATDTQYF. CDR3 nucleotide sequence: TGCAGCCTCCGCTTAGCGGGAGCAACAGATACGCAGTATTTT.

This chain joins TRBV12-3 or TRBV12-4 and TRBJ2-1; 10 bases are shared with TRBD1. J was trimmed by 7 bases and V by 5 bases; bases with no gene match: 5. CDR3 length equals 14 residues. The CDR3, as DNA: TGTGCCAGCAGTCGGACAGGGGGGACAAATGAGCAGTTCTTC. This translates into CASSRTGGTNEQFF.

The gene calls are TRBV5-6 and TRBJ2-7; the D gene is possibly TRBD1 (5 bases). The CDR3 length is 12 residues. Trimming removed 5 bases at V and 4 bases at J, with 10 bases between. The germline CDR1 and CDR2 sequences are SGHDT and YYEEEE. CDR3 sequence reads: CASSDRTYEQYF. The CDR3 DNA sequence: TGTGCCAGCAGTGACAGAACTTACGAGCAGTACTTC.

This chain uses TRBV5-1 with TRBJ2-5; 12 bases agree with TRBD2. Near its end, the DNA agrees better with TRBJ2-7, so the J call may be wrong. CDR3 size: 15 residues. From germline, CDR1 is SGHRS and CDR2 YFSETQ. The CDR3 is CASSHLAGGPGEQYF. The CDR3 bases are TGCGCCAGCAGCCACCTAGCGGGAGGGCCTGGCGAGCAGTACTTC.

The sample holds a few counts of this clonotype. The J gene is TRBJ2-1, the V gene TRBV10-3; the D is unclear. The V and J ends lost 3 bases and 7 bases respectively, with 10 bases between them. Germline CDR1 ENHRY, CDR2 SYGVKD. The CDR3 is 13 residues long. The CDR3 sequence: CAISDARRNEQFF. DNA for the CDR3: TGTGCCATCAGTGACGCGAGGAGAAATGAGCAGTTCTTC.

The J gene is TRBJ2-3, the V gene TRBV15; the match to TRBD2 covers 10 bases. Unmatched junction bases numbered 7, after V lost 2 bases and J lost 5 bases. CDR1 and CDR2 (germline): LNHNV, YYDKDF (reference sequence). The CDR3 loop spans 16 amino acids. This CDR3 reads CATSRPSGRAGDTQYF. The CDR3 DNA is TGTGCCACCAGCAGACCGAGCGGGAGGGCGGGAGATACGCAGTATTTT.

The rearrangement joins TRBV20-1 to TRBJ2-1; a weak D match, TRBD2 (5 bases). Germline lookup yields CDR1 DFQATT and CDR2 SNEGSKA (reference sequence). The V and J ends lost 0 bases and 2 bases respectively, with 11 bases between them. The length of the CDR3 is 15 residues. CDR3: CSARDGELPYNEQFF. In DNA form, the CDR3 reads TGCAGTGCTAGAGACGGGGAGTTGCCCTACAATGAGCAGTTCTTC.

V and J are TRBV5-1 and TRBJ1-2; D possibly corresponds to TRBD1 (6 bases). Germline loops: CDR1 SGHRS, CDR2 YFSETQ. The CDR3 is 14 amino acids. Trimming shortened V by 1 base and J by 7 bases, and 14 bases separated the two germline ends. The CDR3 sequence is CASSLTHRDLGYTF. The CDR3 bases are TGCGCCAGCAGCTTGACCCACAGGGACCTTGGCTACACCTTC.

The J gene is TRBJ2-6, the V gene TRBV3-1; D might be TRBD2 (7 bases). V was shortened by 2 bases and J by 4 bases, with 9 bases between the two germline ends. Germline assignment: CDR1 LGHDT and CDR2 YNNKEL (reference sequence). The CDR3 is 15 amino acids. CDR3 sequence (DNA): TGTGCCAGCAGCCAACGGGGGGCCGGGGCCAACGTCCTGACTTTC. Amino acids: CASSQRGAGANVLTF.

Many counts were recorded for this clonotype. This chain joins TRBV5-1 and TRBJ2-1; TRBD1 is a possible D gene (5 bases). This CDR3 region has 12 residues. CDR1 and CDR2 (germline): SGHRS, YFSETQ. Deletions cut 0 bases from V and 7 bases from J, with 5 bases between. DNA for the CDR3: TGCGCCAGCAGCTTGGAGGGGAATGAGCAGTTCTTC. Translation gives CASSLEGNEQFF.

The CDR3 region is CASRGLGPGDTQYF. In nucleotides, the CDR3 is TGTGCCAGCAGGGGACTAGGACCCGGAGATACGCAGTATTTT. This chain connects TRBV3-1 to TRBJ2-3; 8 bases fit TRBD2. Germline assignment: CDR1 LGHDT and CDR2 YNNKEL (reference sequence). The CDR3 has 14 residues. After removal of 6 bases from V and 5 bases from J, the junction contained 7 bases not matched to a gene.

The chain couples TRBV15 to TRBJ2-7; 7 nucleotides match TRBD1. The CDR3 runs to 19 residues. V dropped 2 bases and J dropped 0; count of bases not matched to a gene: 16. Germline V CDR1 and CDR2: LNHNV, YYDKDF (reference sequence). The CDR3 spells CATSRNPFPRQGSSYEQYF. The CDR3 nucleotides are TGTGCCACCAGCAGAAACCCCTTTCCCCGACAGGGAAGCTCCTACGAGCAGTACTTC.

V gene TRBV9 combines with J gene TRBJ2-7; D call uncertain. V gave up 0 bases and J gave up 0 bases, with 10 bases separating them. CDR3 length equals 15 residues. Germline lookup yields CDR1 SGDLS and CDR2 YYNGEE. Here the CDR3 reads CASSVEGGPSYEQYF. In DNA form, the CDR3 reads TGTGCCAGCAGCGTAGAAGGCGGACCCTCCTACGAGCAGTACTTC.

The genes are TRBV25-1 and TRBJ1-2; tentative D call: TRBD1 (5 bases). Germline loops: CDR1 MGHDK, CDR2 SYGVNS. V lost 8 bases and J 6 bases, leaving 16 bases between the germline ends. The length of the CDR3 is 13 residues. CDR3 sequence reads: CASVQRGSNGYTF. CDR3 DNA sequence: TGTGCCAGCGTACAAAGGGGCAGCAATGGCTACACCTTC.

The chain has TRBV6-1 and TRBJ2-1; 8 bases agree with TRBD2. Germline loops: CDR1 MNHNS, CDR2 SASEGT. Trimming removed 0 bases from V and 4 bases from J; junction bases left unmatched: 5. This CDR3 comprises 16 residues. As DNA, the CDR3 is TGTGCCAGCAGTGAAGCATTAGCGGGACTTTACAATGAGCAGTTCTTC. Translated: CASSEALAGLYNEQFF.

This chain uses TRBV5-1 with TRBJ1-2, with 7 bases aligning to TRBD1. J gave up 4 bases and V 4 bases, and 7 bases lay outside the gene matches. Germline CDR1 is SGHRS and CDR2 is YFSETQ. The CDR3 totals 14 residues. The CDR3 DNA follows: TGCGCCAGCAGCGATACGGGACAGAGCTATGGCTACACCTTC. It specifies CASSDTGQSYGYTF.

The chain's CDR3 is CASSGYWGGRISYNEQFF. The DNA of the CDR3 is TGTGCCAGCAGCGGGTACTGGGGGGGACGGATTTCCTACAATGAGCAGTTCTTC. The rearrangement links TRBV14 to TRBJ2-1; TRBD2 matches at 7 bases. The ends lost 5 bases at V and 1 base at J; junction bases unmatched: 14. Germline assignment: CDR1 SGHDN and CDR2 FVKESK. The CDR3 extends over 18 amino acids.

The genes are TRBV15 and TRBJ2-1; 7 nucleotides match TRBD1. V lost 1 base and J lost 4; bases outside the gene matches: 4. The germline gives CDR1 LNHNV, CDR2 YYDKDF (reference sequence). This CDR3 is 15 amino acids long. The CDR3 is CATSRAGQLYNEQFF. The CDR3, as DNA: TGTGCCACCAGCAGAGCGGGACAGTTATACAATGAGCAGTTCTTC.

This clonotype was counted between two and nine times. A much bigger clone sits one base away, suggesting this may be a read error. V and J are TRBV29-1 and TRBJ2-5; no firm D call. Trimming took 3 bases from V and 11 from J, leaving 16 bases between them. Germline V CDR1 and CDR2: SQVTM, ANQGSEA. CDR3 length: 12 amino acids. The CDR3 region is CSVDSTPNEQYF. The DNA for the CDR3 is TGCAGCGTTGACTCCACGCCCAATGAGCAGTACTTC.